This passage covers 15 T cell receptor beta chains from one sample sequenced in a study of blood T cells in healthy people across ages (dated by TCRdb to about 2015). The library was produced with 5' RACE. TCRdb lists the instrument as Illumina HiSeq 2500. A second roughly 7 to 12 cycle PCR used a sample-barcoded 5' primer and a J-beta primer mix. TCRdb reanalyzed the raw reads on its own, using fastp at Q25 for trimming and MiXCR for clone calling, and kept in-frame beta chains. Each CDR3 protein gets just one entry, which takes the most common genes and DNA from the rows behind it. The sample records hundreds of thousands of distinct CDR3 sequences, less than 35% of which are singletons. The ten largest clones take up around a sixth of the sample. The sequencing sample was made of blood. The source of these receptors is a woman older than 75 in good health.

To note about this clonotype: Given a much more abundant clone one base away, this may be a read error. The chain combines TRBV2 with TRBJ2-5; D gene unclear. Trimming took 3 bases from V and 0 from J, leaving 14 bases between them. Germline loops: CDR1 SNHLY, CDR2 FYNNEI. The CDR3 loop spans 16 amino acids. The DNA for the CDR3 is TGTGCCAGCAGTGACCCTAAAGATACGTACCAAGAGACCCAGTACTTC. Protein product: CASSDPKDTYQETQYF.

This chain connects TRBV30 to TRBJ1-2; D may be TRBD1 (5 bases). Between the trimmed V and J ends, which lost 7 bases and 6 bases, there was a span of 15 bases. The CDR3 loop spans 12 amino acids. Germline-derived CDR1 and CDR2 are GTSNPN and SVGIG (reference sequence). The CDR3, as DNA: TGTGCCTCGCCCGGGACTTCCCATGGCTACACCTTC. Translation: CASPGTSHGYTF.

To note about this clonotype: A much larger clone is a single base away; this may be a read error. The chain joins TRBV10-1 to TRBJ2-7; D possibly corresponds to TRBD2 (6 bases). Per germline, CDR1 WNHNN and CDR2 SYGVQD (reference sequence). The CDR3 has 13 residues. CDR3 loop: CASGESWGGEQYF. In DNA form, the CDR3 reads TGCGCCAGCGGTGAGTCGTGGGGAGGCGAGCAGTACTTC.

This clonotype was counted a single time. The chain employs TRBV12-3 or TRBV12-4 and TRBJ1-5, with a possible D match to TRBD1 (6 bases). The germline V and J ends were trimmed by 3 bases and 1 base, with 10 bases remaining between them. The CDR3 consists of 15 residues. CDR3 sequence: CASSFIRGSNQPQHF. DNA for the CDR3: TGTGCCAGCAGTTTTATCAGGGGCAGCAATCAGCCCCAGCATTTT.

This clonotype showed up just once. As DNA, the CDR3 is TGTGCCAGCAGTTTATGGGGGCTGTCCTACGAGCAGTACTTC. Translated, it gives CASSLWGLSYEQYF. This chain uses TRBV12-3 or TRBV12-4 with TRBJ2-5, with a weak D call TRBD1 (6 bases). The J call may be in error: the DNA end matches TRBJ2-7 better. The CDR3 is 14 residues long.

In its sample, this clonotype was seen many times. The chain has TRBV9 and TRBJ2-7, with D tentatively TRBD1 (5 bases). Trimming pared 0 bases from V and 6 bases from J, leaving 16 bases between. CDR1 is SGDLS, CDR2 YYNGEE, per germline. The CDR3 loop spans 15 amino acids. The CDR3 DNA follows: TGTGCCAGCAGCGTAGCCCCCCAGGGTAAGGCCGAGCAGTACTTC. Its protein product is CASSVAPQGKAEQYF.

This clonotype has at least ten counts. The chain carries TRBV27 and TRBJ1-5; 10 nucleotides agree with TRBD1. The CDR3 is made up of 18 amino acids. Per the germline V gene, CDR1 is MNHEY and CDR2 is SMNVEV (reference sequence). V trimming: 5 bases; J trimming: 2 bases; junction bases outside the gene matches: 12. CDR3 sequence: CASSRLGTGELRNQPQHF. The CDR3 DNA reads as TGTGCCAGCAGTCGACTAGGGACAGGGGAATTGCGCAATCAGCCCCAGCATTTT.

The chain links TRBV19 to TRBJ1-1; D not certain. CDR3 length equals 12 residues. Germline assignment: CDR1 LNHDA and CDR2 SQIVND (reference sequence). V was cut by 7 bases and J by 3 bases, with 9 bases left in between. This CDR3 reads CASNKPHTEAFF. The CDR3 nucleotides read TGTGCCAGTAACAAGCCCCACACTGAAGCTTTCTTT.

This clonotype was seen many times. This chain uses TRBV19 with TRBJ2-3; 7 bases match TRBD1. J lost 0 bases, V lost 8 bases, and 8 bases had no gene match. Germline loops: CDR1 LNHDA, CDR2 SQIVND (reference sequence). The CDR3 covers 15 residues. CDR3 protein: CASAGQALSTDTQYF. CDR3 sequence (DNA): TGTGCCAGTGCCGGACAGGCCCTTAGCACAGATACGCAGTATTTT. Variable domain in full (rest from reference TRBV19 and TRBJ2-3): DGGITQSPKYLFRKEGQNVTLSCEQNLNHDAMYWYRQDPGQGLRLIYYSQIVNDFQKGDIAEGYSVSREKKESFPLTVTSAQKNPTAFYLCASAGQALSTDTQYFGPGTRLTVL.

The table lists this clonotype with a few counts. This rearrangement joins TRBV7-9 to TRBJ2-5, with D perhaps TRBD2 (6 bases). V lost 2 bases and J 13 bases, leaving 17 bases between the germline ends. From germline, CDR1 is SEHNR and CDR2 FQNEAQ (reference sequence). The CDR3 runs to 13 residues. The CDR3 region is CASSLLTREPLYF. CDR3 sequence (DNA): TGTGCCAGCAGCTTATTAACTCGGGAGCCTCTGTACTTC.

The chain employs TRBV21-1 and TRBJ2-5; the DNA was not used to check the table's D call, TRBD1. TRBV21-1 is described as a pseudogene. The CDR3 covers 15 residues. CDR3 region: CASSVDAGQQETQYF. The CDR3, as DNA: TGTGCCAGCAGCGTAGATGCCGGACAGCAAGAGACCCAGTACTTC.

A remark on this clonotype: One base away lies a much larger clone, so this may be a sequencing read error. The chain uses TRBV7-2 and TRBJ1-2; 10 nucleotides agree with TRBD1. The V and J ends lost 5 bases and 9 bases, in that order; junction bases with no gene match: 15. CDR1 is SGHTA and CDR2 is FQGNSA in the germline V gene. The CDR3 has 16 amino acids. CDR3 sequence reads: CASSMNSGTGVKSYTF. Here the CDR3 DNA reads TGTGCCAGCAGCATGAACTCCGGGACAGGGGTAAAGAGCTACACCTTC.

This clonotype was detected ten times or more. CDR3 in DNA: TGTGCCAGCAGTTTCTGGGACAGGGTGGTCAATGAGCAGTTCTTC. Encoded protein: CASSFWDRVVNEQFF. The J gene is TRBJ2-1, the V gene TRBV12-3 or TRBV12-4; TRBD1 agrees at 9 bases. Losses at the gene ends were 3 bases for V and 6 bases for J; bases not matched to a gene: 6. The CDR3 extends over 15 amino acids.

The V gene is TRBV7-9, the J gene TRBJ1-6; TRBD1 agrees at 7 bases. V dropped 10 bases and J dropped 4; count of bases not matched to a gene: 10. The CDR3 is 15 residues long. CDR1 SEHNR and CDR2 FQNEAQ come from the germline V gene (reference sequence). The CDR3 sequence is CATKGGDEYNSPLHF. The CDR3 DNA is TGTGCCACCAAAGGGGGCGACGAATATAATTCACCCCTCCACTTT.

This clonotype has just a few counts. V is TRBV9 and J is TRBJ2-1; D is ambiguous. The CDR3 sequence is 17 residues long. CDR1 SGDLS and CDR2 YYNGEE come from the germline V gene. The V and J ends lost 3 bases and 4 bases respectively, with 20 bases between them. The DNA for the CDR3 is TGTGCCAGCAGCGCCTATCCCCCCGGTTTCGGATACAATGAGCAGTTCTTC. Its protein is CASSAYPPGFGYNEQFF.